This T cell receptor (beta chain) is from a study of cytomegalovirus exposure and HLA in healthy donors. Notes on the study in general: Researchers had no immune exposure information except CMV serostatus available. Presence/absence analyses assumed roughly uniform sequencing depth across donors, which may not hold. A later analysis linked some 17,000 TCR beta sequences to HLA alleles at 0.05 false discovery rate.

Germline V gene sequence: CDR1 SGHNT, CDR2 YENEEA. Trimming removed 1 base from V and 12 bases from J; junction bases left unmatched: 6. This CDR3 is 13 amino acids long. About this clone itself: The antigen is unknown.

Amplification used 60 Vbeta primers and 13 Jbeta primers. Original analysis: About 88 million unique TCR beta chains, roughly 11 million of them shared, were counted by a later analysis. The method was immunoSEQ multiplex PCR; TCRdb's version includes in-frame clones alone and lacks a portion of them. V and J calls plus clone size are reproduced from that table; the DNA served to infer D and trimming. The sample shows over 150,000 clones, 82% of them seen only once. This chain connects TRBV11-3 to TRBJ2-4; 7 nucleotides agree with TRBD1. The sequenced sample was PBMCs. The clonotype was recovered from a man aged 45-65 years in good health and CMV-seropositive. CDR3 bases: TGTGCCAGCAGCTTAGGATCAGGGGACAGTCAGTACTTC. It yields the protein CASSLGSGDSQYF.